This T cell receptor beta chain appears in the sequencing data of a study of OX40 agonist ivuxolimab in advanced cancers. Study-wide context: Anti-PD-1, anti-PD-L1 or anti-CTLA-4 therapy given earlier was allowed, and roughly 40% had some.

TCRdb's table, derived via immunoSEQ multiplex PCR, lists solely in-frame clones and lacks some. The sample yields approximately 120,000 clones, 92% seen once. People who had autoimmune disease history or systemic immunosuppression were excluded. Blood specimens came from baseline, cycle 4 day 1, and cycle 7 day 1. The CDR3 has 14 amino acids. The V end lost 4 bases, the J end lost 5 bases, and 12 bases lay between the germline ends. Germline V gene lookup returns CDR1 MNHNS and CDR2 SASEGT. The material was CD4+ or CD8+ T cells sorted from blood, obtained in a trial of the OX40 agonist ivuxolimab. The clonotype was recovered from an adult with an advanced solid tumor such as melanoma, head and neck, liver or kidney cancer. The J gene is TRBJ2-1, the V gene TRBV6-1, with D tentatively TRBD1 or TRBD2 (5 bases each). The DNA for the CDR3 is TGTGCCAGCAGTGGCAGGGACCCTAACAATGAGCAGTTCTTC. Protein sequence: CASSGRDPNNEQFF.